Presented here are 17 T cell receptor beta chains from one specimen sequenced in a study of cytomegalovirus exposure and HLA in healthy donors. The assay was immunoSEQ multiplex PCR, and TCRdb's table has in-frame clones only and misses some. The repertoire includes under 150,000 clones, 70% to 90% of them detected once, and about 2.1% sits in the top ten. The sequencing input was PBMCs. These receptors were collected from a young woman in good health and CMV-seronegative.

The chain couples TRBV5-6 to TRBJ1-2; 9 nucleotides line up with TRBD1. Trimming took 0 bases from V and 4 from J; bases not matched to a gene: 1. Germline V gene lookup returns CDR1 SGHDT and CDR2 YYEEEE. This CDR3 spans 14 amino acids. The CDR3 nucleotides read TGTGCCAGCAGCTTGGAGGACAGGGGCTATGGCTACACCTTC. Translated, it gives CASSLEDRGYGYTF. Full variable domain (remainder filled in from reference TRBV5-6 and TRBJ1-2): DAGVTQSPTHLIKTRGQQVTLRCSPKSGHDTVSWYQQALGQGPQFIFQYYEEEERQRGNFPDRFSGHQFPNYSSELNVNALLLGDSALYLCASSLEDRGYGYTFGSGTRLTVV.

The chain is built from TRBV28 and TRBJ1-2, with TRBD1 matching 8 bases. The CDR3 length is 13 residues. Germline-derived CDR1 and CDR2 are MDHEN and SYDVKM. V dropped 6 bases and J dropped 6; count of bases not matched to a gene: 6. DNA for the CDR3: TGTGCCAGCAGCCCACCGGACAGGGATGGCTACACCTTC. Translation gives CASSPPDRDGYTF.

Here the CDR3 reads CASSLAGGPLPNEQFF. In nucleotides, the CDR3 is TGTGCCAGCAGCTTAGCGGGAGGACCCCTCCCCAATGAGCAGTTCTTC. The chain employs TRBV7-2 and TRBJ2-1; D perhaps matches TRBD2 (6 bases). The V gene's germline CDR1 is SGHTA and CDR2 FQGNSA. Between the trimmed V and J ends, which lost 0 bases and 6 bases, there was a span of 15 bases. The CDR3 is 16 amino acids.

The chain recombines TRBV14 with TRBJ2-5, with D possibly matching TRBD2 (5 bases). V lost 0 bases, J lost 1 base, and 24 bases lay in between. Germline CDR1 is SGHDN and CDR2 is FVKESK. The CDR3 consists of 20 residues. The CDR3 region is CASSQDQFRLAVTPQETQYF. The CDR3 nucleotides read TGTGCCAGCAGCCAAGATCAATTTAGGCTAGCCGTAACTCCCCAAGAGACCCAGTACTTC.

The V gene is TRBV5-8, the J gene TRBJ1-5; 10 bases match TRBD1. There are 16 residues in the CDR3. V shed 0 bases and J 6 bases; nucleotides not matched to a gene: 6. Germline-derived CDR1 and CDR2 are SGHTS and YDEGEE. Written as DNA, the CDR3 is TGTGCCAGCAGCTTGGGGGGACAGGGGATTGGTCAGCCCCAGCATTTT. This translates into CASSLGGQGIGQPQHF.

The V gene is TRBV13, the J gene TRBJ2-5; weak D call: TRBD2 (6 bases). The CDR3 length is 13 residues. Trimming left V 5 bases short and J 3 bases short, with 10 bases between. Germline loops: CDR1 PRHDT, CDR2 FYEKMQ (reference sequence). CDR3 coding DNA: TGTGCCAGCAGCCTGCGGGGTGAAGAGACCCAGTACTTC. It is translated as CASSLRGEETQYF.

The chain joins TRBV9 to TRBJ1-2; possibly TRBD1 for D (6 bases). Trimming cost V 4 bases and J 4 bases, with 14 bases left between them. Looked up from germline, CDR1 is SGDLS and CDR2 is YYNGEE. The CDR3 sequence is 14 residues long. The CDR3 loop is CASSSQGFAYGYTF. Here the CDR3 DNA reads TGTGCCAGCAGCTCACAGGGATTCGCCTATGGCTACACCTTC.

The CDR3 nucleotides are TGTGCCAGCATAGCGGGAGGGCCGCGGGCAGATACGCAGTATTTT. Protein sequence: CASIAGGPRADTQYF. The V gene is TRBV28, the J gene TRBJ2-3; 11 bases are a match to TRBD2. Germline assignment: CDR1 MDHEN and CDR2 SYDVKM. Trimming at V came to 7 bases and at J to 4 bases, leaving 7 bases not matched to a gene. This CDR3 comprises 15 residues.

The chain has TRBV5-4 and TRBJ1-2; the D gene is possibly TRBD1 (6 bases). V was clipped by 0 bases and J by 1 base, with 13 bases between them. Looked up from germline, CDR1 is SGHNT and CDR2 is YYREEE (reference sequence). The CDR3 has 16 residues. The CDR3 here is CASSLGTGLGNYGYTF. The CDR3 DNA follows: TGTGCCAGCAGCTTGGGCACAGGGTTGGGTAACTATGGCTACACCTTC.

The rearrangement joins TRBV19 to TRBJ1-2; D gene ambiguous. The CDR3 has 14 amino acids. CDR1 is LNHDA, CDR2 SQIVND, per germline (reference sequence). The V and J ends lost 1 base and 3 bases respectively, with 9 bases between them. For the CDR3, the DNA is TGTGCCAGTAGTATAGGGGTACGGGACTATGGCTACACCTTC. It yields the protein CASSIGVRDYGYTF. Looking up the rest from reference TRBV19 and TRBJ1-2 gives the full variable domain: DGGITQSPKYLFRKEGQNVTLSCEQNLNHDAMYWYRQDPGQGLRLIYYSQIVNDFQKGDIAEGYSVSREKKESFPLTVTSAQKNPTAFYLCASSIGVRDYGYTFGSGTRLTVV.

V and J are TRBV18 and TRBJ2-5, with TRBD2 matching over 11 bases. Per germline, CDR1 KGHSH and CDR2 LQKENI. Trimming cost V 3 bases and J 5 bases; bases outside gene matches: 14. CDR3 length: 18 residues. The CDR3 sequence: CASSPPKQASGRMETQYF. DNA of the CDR3: TGTGCCAGCTCACCGCCCAAGCAAGCTAGCGGGAGGATGGAGACCCAGTACTTC.

This clone has more than one count but fewer than ten. J is TRBJ2-7 and V is TRBV27, with D possibly being TRBD1 (6 bases). Per the germline V gene, CDR1 is MNHEY and CDR2 is SMNVEV (reference sequence). CDR3 length equals 11 residues. Trimming removed 5 bases from V and 9 bases from J, with 11 bases in between. The CDR3 DNA reads as TGTGCCAGCAGTAGCCAGGGGCCGCAGTACTTC. Residues: CASSSQGPQYF.

V and J are TRBV28 and TRBJ2-7, with D tentatively TRBD1 (6 bases). V was clipped by 8 bases and J by 2 bases, with 10 bases between them. CDR1 and CDR2 from the germline V gene are MDHEN and SYDVKM. The CDR3 runs 12 residues. CDR3 in DNA: TGTGCCAGCCATCAGGGGACCTACGAGCAGTACTTC. It encodes CASHQGTYEQYF.

On this clone itself: Other nucleotide sequences in the sample specify the same CDR3. The rearrangement joins TRBV6-1 to TRBJ1-2; 9 bases are a match to TRBD1. The CDR3 contains 14 residues. In germline, CDR1 is MNHNS, CDR2 SASEGT. The V gene end was trimmed by 3 bases and the J gene end by 4 bases; junction bases not matched to a gene: 3. The CDR3 is CASSDGTGLYGYTF. The CDR3 region has the DNA TGTGCCAGCAGTGATGGGACAGGGCTCTATGGCTACACCTTC.

The CDR3 spells CASSLSSPGLYGYTF. CDR3 DNA: TGTGCCAGCAGTTTGTCTTCCCCAGGACTTTATGGCTACACCTTC. This chain uses TRBV27 with TRBJ1-2; D uncertain. CDR1 MNHEY and CDR2 SMNVEV come from the germline V gene (reference sequence). This CDR3 contains 15 residues. Trimming shortened V by 3 bases and J by 5 bases, and 16 bases separated the two germline ends.

J is TRBJ2-5 and V is TRBV7-2; perhaps TRBD1 as D (7 bases). CDR1 is SGHTA and CDR2 is FQGNSA in the germline V gene. The CDR3 covers 14 residues. Trimming pared 5 bases from V and 6 bases from J, leaving 16 bases between. CDR3 protein: CASSAGTAKQTQYF. The CDR3, as DNA: TGTGCCAGCAGCGCGGGGACAGCCAAACAGACCCAGTACTTC.

This chain links TRBV6-1 with TRBJ2-4, with a tentative D call TRBD2 (6 bases). The CDR3 covers 15 residues. Per the germline V gene, CDR1 is MNHNS and CDR2 is SASEGT. V shed 2 bases and J shed 6 bases, with 14 bases lying between them. The CDR3, as DNA: TGTGCCAGCAGTGAAAGGAGGGGCTTGGGAAACATTCAGTACTTC. It is translated as CASSERRGLGNIQYF.